The following is a T cell receptor beta chain sequence with its context. Its antigen is not identified. This sample was included in a study of type 1 and type 2 diabetes patients. Study context: Samples came from type 1 diabetic, type 2 diabetic or nondiabetic people, recruited in China. Magnetic bead positive selection isolated CD4+ or CD8+ T cells from PBMCs.

Study-level findings and limits: Age and gender were not matched between study groups, possibly biasing interpretation.

Looked up from germline, CDR1 is DFQATT and CDR2 is SNEGSKA (reference sequence). Trimming took 1 base from V and 6 from J, leaving 15 bases between them. The CDR3 sequence is 14 residues long. Genomic DNA was the PCR template. The TCR beta CDR3 region was amplified using 30 forward and 13 reverse primers. MiXCR was run by TCRdb on the multiplex PCR reads, yielding one entry per CDR3 protein. This table holds under 300,000 distinct CDR3 sequences, 45% to 60% found once. The TCR originated in a man younger than 35 with type 2 diabetes. Sequencing was done on a sample of peripheral blood mononuclear cells (PBMCs). The rearrangement joins TRBV20-1 to TRBJ1-1; possibly TRBD1 for D (5 bases). CDR3 sequence reads: CSARANRVGPEAFF. Written as DNA, the CDR3 is TGCAGTGCTAGAGCCAATAGGGTGGGGCCTGAAGCTTTCTTT.